This TCR beta chain is drawn from a study of cytomegalovirus exposure and HLA in healthy donors. Overall study findings and caveats: Analysis performed later showed TCR beta chains linked to HLA being more clonally expanded than equally common others. In vitro, a few CMV-associated chains proved specific for CMV antigens. The study designated 160 or so TCR beta chains cytomegalovirus-associated.

As to this clone: Its antigen remains unknown.

Primers: 60 Vbeta forward and 13 Jbeta reverse. Assay used: immunoSEQ multiplex PCR; TCRdb lists only in-frame clones, some missing. Counted here are around 59,000 clones, 65% to 90% occurring once; the ten biggest clones make up about 1.5%. CDR3 length: 15 amino acids. Trimming shortened V by 0 bases and J by 7 bases, and 11 bases separated the two germline ends. Germline loops: CDR1 SGDLS, CDR2 YYNGEE. The receptor comes from a human donor in good health. Specimen: PBMCs. The chain joins TRBV9 to TRBJ1-6, with D unresolved. Here the CDR3 DNA reads TGTGCCAGCAGCGTAGACGGGTTCCCCAATTCACCCCTCCACTTT. It codes for CASSVDGFPNSPLHF.